These T cell receptor beta chains were read from a single sample in a study of human T cells and chemical hapten exposure. One entry per CDR3 protein, called by TCRdb with MiXCR from the RACE reads. Here the sample spans roughly 200,000 distinct CDR3 sequences, about 25% being singletons. The specimen was whole blood, collected in connection with sensitization to the hapten diphenylcyclopropenone (DPC). Receptors were obtained from a middle-aged woman with alopecia areata. Some clones in this sample may be carry-over from other donors' samples. CDR3s include the opening cysteine and the closing phenylalanine or tryptophan. Fields, in order: clone size, J gene, D gene, V gene, CDR3 DNA, CDR3 protein. A D gene is named only where the DNA matches it firmly. Expanded clones are given a class, and other clones once, few, many or no size at all.

abundance: few; j_gene: TRBJ1-1; d_gene: TRBD1; v_gene: TRBV6-5; CDR3nt: TGTGCCAGCAGGGGGACAGCGAACACTGAAGCTTTCTTT; CDR3aa: CASRGTANTEAFF
abundance: few; j_gene: TRBJ2-5; d_gene: .; v_gene: TRBV6-5; CDR3nt: TGTGCCAGCAGTTACGGGGGGAGAGAGACCCAGTACTTC; CDR3aa: CASSYGGRETQYF
abundance: many; j_gene: TRBJ2-3; d_gene: .; v_gene: TRBV10-3; CDR3nt: TGTGCCATCAGTGTGGGAGCAGATACGCAGTATTTT; CDR3aa: CAISVGADTQYF
abundance: .; j_gene: TRBJ2-7; d_gene: .; v_gene: TRBV9; CDR3nt: TGTGCCAGCAGCGTAGCGATCGGTGGAGTACCCCCCTACGAGCAGTACTTC; CDR3aa: CASSVAIGGVPPYEQYF
abundance: .; j_gene: TRBJ2-1; d_gene: .; v_gene: TRBV9; CDR3nt: TGTGCCAGCAGCGTAGAGTTATGGGCACAGAATGAGCAGTTCTTC; CDR3aa: CASSVELWAQNEQFF
abundance: few; j_gene: TRBJ2-2; d_gene: .; v_gene: TRBV20-1; CDR3nt: TGCAGTGCTGGGGGTTACACCGGGGAGCTGTTTTTT; CDR3aa: CSAGGYTGELFF
abundance: few; j_gene: TRBJ2-1; d_gene: .; v_gene: TRBV7-3; CDR3nt: TGTGCCAGCAGCGCGGGACCCCACAGGCCGATGACGGGCAATGAGCAGTTCTTC; CDR3aa: CASSAGPHRPMTGNEQFF
abundance: .; j_gene: TRBJ2-7; d_gene: .; v_gene: TRBV6-2/TRBV6-3; CDR3nt: TGTGCCAGCCGTAGGGGGAACGAGCAGTACTTC; CDR3aa: CASRRGNEQYF
abundance: .; j_gene: TRBJ1-6; d_gene: .; v_gene: TRBV9; CDR3nt: TGTGCCAGCAGCGCTGGGGCGGTCCAGAATTCACCCCTCCACTTT; CDR3aa: CASSAGAVQNSPLHF
abundance: .; j_gene: TRBJ2-7; d_gene: TRBD2; v_gene: TRBV3-1; CDR3nt: TGTGCCAGCAGCCCCGGGACTAGCGGGATTCACGAGCAGTACTTC; CDR3aa: CASSPGTSGIHEQYF
abundance: few; j_gene: TRBJ1-4; d_gene: .; v_gene: TRBV4-2; CDR3nt: TGTGCCAGCAGCCAGGGCTTGAGGAATGAAAAACTGTTTTTT; CDR3aa: CASSQGLRNEKLFF
abundance: .; j_gene: TRBJ2-1; d_gene: .; v_gene: TRBV14; CDR3nt: TGTGCCAGCAGCCAAGGATGGCGAAATGAGCAGTTCTTC; CDR3aa: CASSQGWRNEQFF
abundance: few; j_gene: TRBJ2-7; d_gene: TRBD2; v_gene: TRBV11-2; CDR3nt: TGTGCCAGCAGCTTAGATACGCCTAGCGGGAGGTACGCCTACGAGCAGTACTTC; CDR3aa: CASSLDTPSGRYAYEQYF
abundance: .; j_gene: TRBJ1-2; d_gene: .; v_gene: TRBV7-2; CDR3nt: TGTGCCAGCAGCTCCGGGGAAGGGTATGGCTACACCTTC; CDR3aa: CASSSGEGYGYTF
abundance: few; j_gene: TRBJ2-7; d_gene: TRBD2; v_gene: TRBV6-5; CDR3nt: TGTGCCAGCAGAGCGGGACTAGCGGGAGGGCCCGACGAGCAGTACTTC; CDR3aa: CASRAGLAGGPDEQYF
abundance: .; j_gene: TRBJ1-4; d_gene: .; v_gene: TRBV10-3; CDR3nt: TGTGCCATCAGCCCAAGGAATGAAAAACTGTTTTTT; CDR3aa: CAISPRNEKLFF
abundance: few; j_gene: TRBJ2-1; d_gene: .; v_gene: TRBV12-3/TRBV12-4; CDR3nt: TGTGCCAGCAGTGAGGGAGCGGCTAGCTCCTACAATGAGCAGTTCTTC; CDR3aa: CASSEGAASSYNEQFF
abundance: .; j_gene: TRBJ1-6; d_gene: .; v_gene: TRBV12-3/TRBV12-4; CDR3nt: TGTGCCAGCAGTGATCAGAGTAGGGGCTCCTATAATTCACCCCTCCACTTT; CDR3aa: CASSDQSRGSYNSPLHF
abundance: few; j_gene: TRBJ2-5; d_gene: .; v_gene: TRBV6-5; CDR3nt: TGTGCCAGCAGTTACTCAGGACGCGGACCCCAAGAGACCCAGTACTTC; CDR3aa: CASSYSGRGPQETQYF
abundance: few; j_gene: TRBJ2-7; d_gene: .; v_gene: TRBV28; CDR3nt: TGTGCCAGCAGTTCCTCCCCCTACGAGCAGTACTTC; CDR3aa: CASSSSPYEQYF
abundance: few; j_gene: TRBJ2-7; d_gene: .; v_gene: TRBV20-1; CDR3nt: TGCAGTGGGGTCGGCAGGACATACGAGCAGTACTTC; CDR3aa: CSGVGRTYEQYF
abundance: .; j_gene: TRBJ2-3; d_gene: .; v_gene: TRBV29-1; CDR3nt: TGCAGCGTCCCAGGGATCTTAGATACGCAGTATTTT; CDR3aa: CSVPGILDTQYF
abundance: few; j_gene: TRBJ1-4; d_gene: .; v_gene: TRBV4-3; CDR3nt: TGCGCCAGCAGCCAAGAAGGGGCTTCAAGTGAAAAACTGTTTTTT; CDR3aa: CASSQEGASSEKLFF
abundance: .; j_gene: TRBJ2-1; d_gene: TRBD1; v_gene: TRBV29-1; CDR3nt: TGCAGCGTTTCCCGTGGGACAGGGAGGAATGAGCAGTTCTTC; CDR3aa: CSVSRGTGRNEQFF
abundance: .; j_gene: TRBJ2-7; d_gene: TRBD2; v_gene: TRBV20-1; CDR3nt: TGCAGTGCGTTCGGGACTAGCGGGAGAATGGCCTACGAGCAGTACTTC; CDR3aa: CSAFGTSGRMAYEQYF
abundance: .; j_gene: TRBJ1-1; d_gene: .; v_gene: TRBV29-1; CDR3nt: TGCAGCGTTGAAAAGGGGAGGGCCACTGAAGCTTTCTTT; CDR3aa: CSVEKGRATEAFF
abundance: .; j_gene: TRBJ2-1; d_gene: TRBD2; v_gene: TRBV5-1; CDR3nt: TGCGCCAGCAGCACCGGGACTAGCGGGTCGTCCTACAATGAGCAGTTCTTC; CDR3aa: CASSTGTSGSSYNEQFF
abundance: .; j_gene: TRBJ1-5; d_gene: .; v_gene: TRBV5-1; CDR3nt: TGCGCCAGCAGCTTTCAAGGCGATCAGCCCCAGCATTTT; CDR3aa: CASSFQGDQPQHF
abundance: .; j_gene: TRBJ1-5; d_gene: .; v_gene: TRBV28; CDR3nt: TGTGCCAGCAGGAGAGAAAGTAATCAGCCCCAGCATTTT; CDR3aa: CASRRESNQPQHF
abundance: many; j_gene: TRBJ2-1; d_gene: TRBD1; v_gene: TRBV2; CDR3nt: TGTGCCAGCAGTGAAGCGGAGACAGGGAATCGCAATGAGCAGTTCTTC; CDR3aa: CASSEAETGNRNEQFF
abundance: once; j_gene: TRBJ2-1; d_gene: TRBD1; v_gene: TRBV18; CDR3nt: TGTGCCAGCTCACCCGACAGGGTTGGTTCGTTCTTC; CDR3aa: CASSPDRVGSFF
abundance: .; j_gene: TRBJ2-1; d_gene: TRBD2; v_gene: TRBV12-3/TRBV12-4; CDR3nt: TGTGCCAGCAATCTTAGCGGGAGGGCCTTCAATGAGCAGTTCTTC; CDR3aa: CASNLSGRAFNEQFF
abundance: .; j_gene: TRBJ2-6; d_gene: .; v_gene: TRBV7-2; CDR3nt: TGTGCCAGCAGCTTAGGGTCGGGCCCCGGGGCCAACGTCCTGACTTTC; CDR3aa: CASSLGSGPGANVLTF
abundance: .; j_gene: TRBJ2-2; d_gene: TRBD2; v_gene: TRBV20-1; CDR3nt: TGCAGTGCTAGACAGGTAGCGGGAGTGGGGAGAGTATCCACCGGGGAGCTGTTTTTT; CDR3aa: CSARQVAGVGRVSTGELFF
abundance: .; j_gene: TRBJ2-7; d_gene: .; v_gene: TRBV20-1; CDR3nt: TGCAGTGCTGGAGCCGGGGGCTCCTACGAGCAGTACTTC; CDR3aa: CSAGAGGSYEQYF
abundance: .; j_gene: TRBJ2-5; d_gene: .; v_gene: TRBV9; CDR3nt: TGTGCCAGCAGCGTAGCTGGGGTTTCGGGAGAGACCCAGTACTTC; CDR3aa: CASSVAGVSGETQYF
abundance: few; j_gene: TRBJ2-7; d_gene: TRBD2; v_gene: TRBV28; CDR3nt: TGTGCCAGCAGTTCTTCCGGACTAGCGGGAAGGTACGAGCAGTACTTC; CDR3aa: CASSSSGLAGRYEQYF
abundance: few; j_gene: TRBJ2-1; d_gene: .; v_gene: TRBV29-1; CDR3nt: TGCAGCCTTGACGAGGGACATGAGCAGTTCTTC; CDR3aa: CSLDEGHEQFF
abundance: .; j_gene: TRBJ1-4; d_gene: .; v_gene: TRBV29-1; CDR3nt: TGCAGCGTTGAAGATACTATAGTCGGTCTGTTTTTT; CDR3aa: CSVEDTIVGLFF
abundance: few; j_gene: TRBJ1-1; d_gene: .; v_gene: TRBV5-5; CDR3nt: TGTGCCAGCAGCTTGGGGGCGAGAGCGAACACTGAAGCTTTCTTT; CDR3aa: CASSLGARANTEAFF
abundance: .; j_gene: TRBJ1-1; d_gene: .; v_gene: TRBV18; CDR3nt: TGTGCCAGCCTTGGGGACATGCTGAACACTGAAGCTTTCTTT; CDR3aa: CASLGDMLNTEAFF
abundance: .; j_gene: TRBJ2-3; d_gene: .; v_gene: TRBV24-1; CDR3nt: TGTGCCACCAGTGGGGTTTCAGTCACAGATACGCAGTATTTT; CDR3aa: CATSGVSVTDTQYF
abundance: few; j_gene: TRBJ1-1; d_gene: .; v_gene: TRBV7-3; CDR3nt: TGTGCCAGCAGCGCGATCGACAGGAACACTGAAGCTTTCTTT; CDR3aa: CASSAIDRNTEAFF
abundance: .; j_gene: TRBJ1-5; d_gene: .; v_gene: TRBV20-1; CDR3nt: TGCAGTGCTAGTGGCGGCCCTAATCAGCCCCAGCATTTT; CDR3aa: CSASGGPNQPQHF
abundance: .; j_gene: TRBJ2-7; d_gene: .; v_gene: TRBV7-9; CDR3nt: TGTGCCAGCAGCTCAGGGAGCGGAACCTACGAGCAGTACTTC; CDR3aa: CASSSGSGTYEQYF
abundance: .; j_gene: TRBJ1-1; d_gene: .; v_gene: TRBV29-1; CDR3nt: TGCAGCGTTGCAGTGAGTTCTACTGAAGCTTTCTTT; CDR3aa: CSVAVSSTEAFF
abundance: .; j_gene: TRBJ1-1; d_gene: .; v_gene: TRBV5-1; CDR3nt: TGCGCCAGCAGAGGGGATTGGAACACTGAAGCTTTCTTT; CDR3aa: CASRGDWNTEAFF
abundance: few; j_gene: TRBJ2-3; d_gene: .; v_gene: TRBV10-3; CDR3nt: TGTGCCATCTCAAAGGGGACACCAAGCACAGATACGCAGTATTTT; CDR3aa: CAISKGTPSTDTQYF
abundance: .; j_gene: TRBJ1-5; d_gene: TRBD1; v_gene: TRBV20-1; CDR3nt: TGCAGTGCTACAGGGGGACAGGACCATCAGCCCCAGCATTTT; CDR3aa: CSATGGQDHQPQHF
abundance: once; j_gene: TRBJ2-3; d_gene: .; v_gene: TRBV28; CDR3nt: TGTGCCAGCAGCTTCCAGGGGAAAGATACGCAGTATTTT; CDR3aa: CASSFQGKDTQYF
abundance: few; j_gene: TRBJ1-1; d_gene: .; v_gene: TRBV29-1; CDR3nt: TGCAGCGGGTCCGGTCAGTACACTGAAGCTTTCTTT; CDR3aa: CSGSGQYTEAFF
abundance: few; j_gene: TRBJ2-5; d_gene: .; v_gene: TRBV11-1; CDR3nt: TGTGCCAGCAGCTTGCGACCAATGGAGACCCAGTACTTC; CDR3aa: CASSLRPMETQYF
abundance: few; j_gene: TRBJ1-2; d_gene: TRBD1; v_gene: TRBV27; CDR3nt: TGTGCCAGCAGTTCTGGGACAGGGGGCGCCGGCTACACCTTC; CDR3aa: CASSSGTGGAGYTF
abundance: .; j_gene: TRBJ2-1; d_gene: TRBD2; v_gene: TRBV28; CDR3nt: TGTGCCAGCAGTTCAACTAGCGGGGGGTACAATGAGCAGTTCTTC; CDR3aa: CASSSTSGGYNEQFF
abundance: few; j_gene: TRBJ2-3; d_gene: .; v_gene: TRBV9; CDR3nt: TGTGCCAGCAGCGTAGGAGCGGACTACTTCACAGATACGCAGTATTTT; CDR3aa: CASSVGADYFTDTQYF